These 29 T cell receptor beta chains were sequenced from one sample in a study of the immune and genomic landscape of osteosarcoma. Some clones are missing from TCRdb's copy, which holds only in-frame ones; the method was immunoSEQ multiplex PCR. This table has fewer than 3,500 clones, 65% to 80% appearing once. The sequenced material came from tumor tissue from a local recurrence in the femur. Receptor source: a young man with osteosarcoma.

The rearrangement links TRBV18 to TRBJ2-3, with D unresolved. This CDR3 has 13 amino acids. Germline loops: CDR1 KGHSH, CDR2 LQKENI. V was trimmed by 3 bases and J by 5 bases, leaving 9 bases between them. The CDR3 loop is CASSPTNGDTQYF. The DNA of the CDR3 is TGTGCCAGCTCACCCACCAACGGAGATACGCAGTATTTT.

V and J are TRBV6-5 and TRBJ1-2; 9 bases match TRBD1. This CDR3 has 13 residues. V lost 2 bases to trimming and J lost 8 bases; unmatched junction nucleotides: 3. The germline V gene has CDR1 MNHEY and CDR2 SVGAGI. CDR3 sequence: CASSYDRGEGYTF. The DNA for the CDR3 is TGTGCCAGCAGTTACGACAGGGGGGAAGGCTACACCTTC.

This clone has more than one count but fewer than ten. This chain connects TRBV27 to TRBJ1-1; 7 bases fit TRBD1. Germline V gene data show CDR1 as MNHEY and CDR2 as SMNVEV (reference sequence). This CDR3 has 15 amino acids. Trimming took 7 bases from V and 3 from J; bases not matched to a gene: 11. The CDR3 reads CASTSWGGQHTEAFF. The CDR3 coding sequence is TGTGCCAGCACTAGTTGGGGGGGACAGCACACTGAAGCTTTCTTT.

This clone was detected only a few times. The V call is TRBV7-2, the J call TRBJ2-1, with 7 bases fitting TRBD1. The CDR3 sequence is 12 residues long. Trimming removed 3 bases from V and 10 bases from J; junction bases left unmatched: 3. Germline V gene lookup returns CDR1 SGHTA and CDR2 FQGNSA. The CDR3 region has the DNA TGTGCCAGCAGCTTCACAGGGGTGGAGCAGTTCTTC. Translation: CASSFTGVEQFF.

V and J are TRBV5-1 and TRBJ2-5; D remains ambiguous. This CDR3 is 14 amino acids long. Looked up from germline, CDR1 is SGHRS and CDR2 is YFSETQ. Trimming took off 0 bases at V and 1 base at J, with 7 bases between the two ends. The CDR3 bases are TGCGCCAGCAGCTTGGGCATGGGCCAAGAGACCCAGTACTTC. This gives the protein CASSLGMGQETQYF. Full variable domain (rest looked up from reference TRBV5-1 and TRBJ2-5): KAGVTQTPRYLIKTRGQQVTLSCSPISGHRSVSWYQQTPGQGLQFLFEYFSETQRNKGNFPGRFSGRQFSNSRSEMNVSTLELGDSALYLCASSLGMGQETQYFGPGTRLLVL.

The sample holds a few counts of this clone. Written as DNA, the CDR3 is TGTGCCAGCAGCTTGGGTCAGGGCCTCACCACCGAGCCCCAGCATTTT. Translating it yields CASSLGQGLTTEPQHF. V usage is TRBV5-5 and J usage is TRBJ1-5; maybe TRBD1 (5 bases). The CDR3 is 16 amino acids. Between the trimmed V and J ends, which lost 0 bases and 8 bases, there was a span of 18 bases. The germline CDR1 and CDR2 sequences are SGHKS and YYEKEE (reference sequence).

The CDR3 sequence: CASRGTAQGGELFF. The CDR3 region has the DNA TGTGCCAGCAGGGGGACAGCGCAGGGCGGGGAGCTGTTTTTT. The chain links TRBV27 to TRBJ2-2; 7 bases are shared with TRBD1. The J segment lost 7 bases and the V segment lost 6 bases, leaving 8 bases of the junction unmatched. Germline V CDR1 and CDR2: MNHEY, SMNVEV (reference sequence). This CDR3 has 14 amino acids.

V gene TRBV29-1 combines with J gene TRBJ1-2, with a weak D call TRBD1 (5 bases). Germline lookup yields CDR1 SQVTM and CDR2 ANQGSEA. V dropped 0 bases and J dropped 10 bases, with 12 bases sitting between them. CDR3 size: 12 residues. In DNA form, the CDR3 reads TGCAGCGTTGAAGAGAAGCCCAGGGTCTACACCTTC. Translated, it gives CSVEEKPRVYTF.

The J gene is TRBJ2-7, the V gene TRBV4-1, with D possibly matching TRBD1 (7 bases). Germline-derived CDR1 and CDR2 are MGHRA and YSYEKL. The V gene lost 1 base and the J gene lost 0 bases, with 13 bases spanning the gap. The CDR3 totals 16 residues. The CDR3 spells CASSQVPGGSSYEQYF. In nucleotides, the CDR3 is TGCGCCAGCAGCCAAGTCCCAGGGGGGAGCTCCTACGAGCAGTACTTC.

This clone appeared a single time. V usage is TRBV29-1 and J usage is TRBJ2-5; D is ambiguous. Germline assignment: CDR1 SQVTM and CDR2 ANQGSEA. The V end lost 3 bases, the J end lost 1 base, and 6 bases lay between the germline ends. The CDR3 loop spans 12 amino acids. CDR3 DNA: TGCAGCGTTGAGATAGCCCAAGAGACCCAGTACTTC. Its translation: CSVEIAQETQYF.

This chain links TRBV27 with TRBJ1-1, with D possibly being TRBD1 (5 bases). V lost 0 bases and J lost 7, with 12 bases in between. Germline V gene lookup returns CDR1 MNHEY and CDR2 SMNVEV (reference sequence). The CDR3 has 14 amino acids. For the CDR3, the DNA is TGTGCCAGCAGTTTATCAGCGGGGGGAGTTGAAGCTTTCTTT. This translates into CASSLSAGGVEAFF.

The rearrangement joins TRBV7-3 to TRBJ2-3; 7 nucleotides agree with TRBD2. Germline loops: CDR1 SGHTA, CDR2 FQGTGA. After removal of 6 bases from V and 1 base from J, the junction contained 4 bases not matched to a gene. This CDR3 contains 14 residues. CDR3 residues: CASSSGGRTDTQYF. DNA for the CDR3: TGTGCCAGCAGTTCGGGAGGACGCACAGATACGCAGTATTTT.

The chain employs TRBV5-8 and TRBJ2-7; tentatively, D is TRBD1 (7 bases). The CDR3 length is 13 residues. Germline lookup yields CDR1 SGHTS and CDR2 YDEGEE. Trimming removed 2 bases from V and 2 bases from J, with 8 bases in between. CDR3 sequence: CASSFRGAYEQYF. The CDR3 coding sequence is TGTGCCAGCAGCTTCAGGGGGGCCTACGAGCAGTACTTC.

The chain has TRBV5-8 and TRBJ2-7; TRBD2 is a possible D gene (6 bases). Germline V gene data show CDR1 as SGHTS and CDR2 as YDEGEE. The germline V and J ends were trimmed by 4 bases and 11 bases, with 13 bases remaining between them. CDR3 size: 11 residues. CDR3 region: CASSLRDFKYF. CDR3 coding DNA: TGTGCCAGCAGCCTCCGGGACTTTAAGTACTTC.

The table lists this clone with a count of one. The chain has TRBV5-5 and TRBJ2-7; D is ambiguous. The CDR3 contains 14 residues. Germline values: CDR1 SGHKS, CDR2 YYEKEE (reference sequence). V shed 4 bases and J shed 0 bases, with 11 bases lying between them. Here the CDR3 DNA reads TGTGCCAGCAGCGATAAGCAGAGCTCCTACGAGCAGTACTTC. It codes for CASSDKQSSYEQYF.

The chain's CDR3 is CASSADVYTDTQYF. CDR3 bases: TGCGCCAGCAGCGCGGATGTCTACACAGATACGCAGTATTTT. This chain links TRBV5-1 with TRBJ2-3, with D unresolved. The germline V gene encodes CDR1 SGHRS and CDR2 YFSETQ. V was cut by 4 bases and J by 2 bases, with 11 bases left in between. The CDR3 consists of 14 residues.

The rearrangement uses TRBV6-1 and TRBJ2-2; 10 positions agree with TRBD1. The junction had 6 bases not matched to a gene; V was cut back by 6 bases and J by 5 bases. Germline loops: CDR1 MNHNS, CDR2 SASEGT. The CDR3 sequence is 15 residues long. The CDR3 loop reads CASRTGGSGTGELFF. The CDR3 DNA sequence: TGTGCCAGCAGGACAGGGGGCTCGGGGACCGGGGAGCTGTTTTTT.

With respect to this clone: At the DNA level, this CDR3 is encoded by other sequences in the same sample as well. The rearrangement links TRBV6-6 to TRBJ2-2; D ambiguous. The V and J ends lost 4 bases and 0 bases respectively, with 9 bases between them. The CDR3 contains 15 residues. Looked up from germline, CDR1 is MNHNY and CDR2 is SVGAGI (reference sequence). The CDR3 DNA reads TGTGCCAGCAGTTTGGTAGGCACGAACACCGGGGAGCTGTTTTTT. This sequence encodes CASSLVGTNTGELFF.

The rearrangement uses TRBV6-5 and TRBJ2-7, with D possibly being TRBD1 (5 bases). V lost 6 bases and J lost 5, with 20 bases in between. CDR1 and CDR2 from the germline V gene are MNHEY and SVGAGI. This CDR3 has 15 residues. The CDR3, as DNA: TGTGCCAGCAGGATCAGGACACCGCTTCGGGACGAGCAGTACTTC. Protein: CASRIRTPLRDEQYF.

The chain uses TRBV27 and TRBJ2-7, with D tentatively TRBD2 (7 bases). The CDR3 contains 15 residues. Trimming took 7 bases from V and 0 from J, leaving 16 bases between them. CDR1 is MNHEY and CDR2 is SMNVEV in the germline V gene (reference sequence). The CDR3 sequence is CASTRGGGSSYEQYF. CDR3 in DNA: TGTGCCAGCACCCGAGGGGGGGGTAGCTCCTACGAGCAGTACTTC.

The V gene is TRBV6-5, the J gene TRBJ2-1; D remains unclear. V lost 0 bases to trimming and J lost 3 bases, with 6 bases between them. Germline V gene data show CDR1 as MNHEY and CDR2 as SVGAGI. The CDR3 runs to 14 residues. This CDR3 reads CASSYSGFYNEQFF. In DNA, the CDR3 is TGTGCCAGCAGTTACTCAGGTTTCTACAATGAGCAGTTCTTC.

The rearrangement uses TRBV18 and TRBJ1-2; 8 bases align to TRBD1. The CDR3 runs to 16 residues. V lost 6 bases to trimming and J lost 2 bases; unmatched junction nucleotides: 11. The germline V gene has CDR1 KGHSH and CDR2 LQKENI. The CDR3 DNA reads TGTGCCAGCTCGCTATACCTGGACAGGGAAAACTATGGCTACACCTTC. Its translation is CASSLYLDRENYGYTF.

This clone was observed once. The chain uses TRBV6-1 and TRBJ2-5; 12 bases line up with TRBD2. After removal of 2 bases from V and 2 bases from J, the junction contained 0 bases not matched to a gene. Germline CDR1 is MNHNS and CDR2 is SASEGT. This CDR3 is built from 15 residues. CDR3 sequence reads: CASSELAGGQETQYF. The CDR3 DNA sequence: TGTGCCAGCAGTGAACTAGCGGGGGGGCAAGAGACCCAGTACTTC.

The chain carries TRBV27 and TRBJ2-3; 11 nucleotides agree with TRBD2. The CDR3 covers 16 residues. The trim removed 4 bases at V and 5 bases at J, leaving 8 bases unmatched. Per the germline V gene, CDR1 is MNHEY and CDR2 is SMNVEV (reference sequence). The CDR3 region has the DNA TGTGCCAGCAGTTCGGGGACTAGCGGATTCAGAGATACGCAGTATTTT. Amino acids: CASSSGTSGFRDTQYF.

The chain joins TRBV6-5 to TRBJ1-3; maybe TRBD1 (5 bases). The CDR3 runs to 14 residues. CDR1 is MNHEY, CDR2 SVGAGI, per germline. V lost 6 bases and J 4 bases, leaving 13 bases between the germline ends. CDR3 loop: CASSPGRGGNTIYF. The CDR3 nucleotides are TGTGCCAGCAGCCCGGGACGGGGAGGAAACACCATATATTTT.

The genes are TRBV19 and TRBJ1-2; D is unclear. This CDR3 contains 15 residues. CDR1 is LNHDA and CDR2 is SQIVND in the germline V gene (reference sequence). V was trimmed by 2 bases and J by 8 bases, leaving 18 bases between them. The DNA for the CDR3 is TGTGCCAGTAGTATAACTTCGATCAATGCGCGGGGCTACACCTTC. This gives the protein CASSITSINARGYTF.

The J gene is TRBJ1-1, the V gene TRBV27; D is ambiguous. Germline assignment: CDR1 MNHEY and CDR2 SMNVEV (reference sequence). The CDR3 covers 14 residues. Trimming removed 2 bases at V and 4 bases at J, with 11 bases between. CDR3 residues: CASSLTPSSTEAFF. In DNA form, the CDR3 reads TGTGCCAGCAGTTTAACCCCCTCCAGCACTGAAGCTTTCTTT.

The CDR3 DNA reads TGTGCCAGCAGCCAAGATTATTTGCGGGAGTACTCCTACAATGAGCAGTTCTTC. Translated: CASSQDYLREYSYNEQFF. The chain recombines TRBV14 with TRBJ2-1, with 7 bases lining up with TRBD2. V shed 0 bases and J 0 bases; nucleotides not matched to a gene: 8. Germline V gene sequence: CDR1 SGHDN, CDR2 FVKESK. CDR3 size: 18 residues.

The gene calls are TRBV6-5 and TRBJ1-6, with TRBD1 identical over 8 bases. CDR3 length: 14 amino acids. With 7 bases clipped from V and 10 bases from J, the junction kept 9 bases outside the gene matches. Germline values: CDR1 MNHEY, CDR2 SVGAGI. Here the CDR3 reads CASNSDRGGSPLHF. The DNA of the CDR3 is TGTGCCAGCAACTCCGACAGGGGAGGCTCACCCCTCCACTTT.